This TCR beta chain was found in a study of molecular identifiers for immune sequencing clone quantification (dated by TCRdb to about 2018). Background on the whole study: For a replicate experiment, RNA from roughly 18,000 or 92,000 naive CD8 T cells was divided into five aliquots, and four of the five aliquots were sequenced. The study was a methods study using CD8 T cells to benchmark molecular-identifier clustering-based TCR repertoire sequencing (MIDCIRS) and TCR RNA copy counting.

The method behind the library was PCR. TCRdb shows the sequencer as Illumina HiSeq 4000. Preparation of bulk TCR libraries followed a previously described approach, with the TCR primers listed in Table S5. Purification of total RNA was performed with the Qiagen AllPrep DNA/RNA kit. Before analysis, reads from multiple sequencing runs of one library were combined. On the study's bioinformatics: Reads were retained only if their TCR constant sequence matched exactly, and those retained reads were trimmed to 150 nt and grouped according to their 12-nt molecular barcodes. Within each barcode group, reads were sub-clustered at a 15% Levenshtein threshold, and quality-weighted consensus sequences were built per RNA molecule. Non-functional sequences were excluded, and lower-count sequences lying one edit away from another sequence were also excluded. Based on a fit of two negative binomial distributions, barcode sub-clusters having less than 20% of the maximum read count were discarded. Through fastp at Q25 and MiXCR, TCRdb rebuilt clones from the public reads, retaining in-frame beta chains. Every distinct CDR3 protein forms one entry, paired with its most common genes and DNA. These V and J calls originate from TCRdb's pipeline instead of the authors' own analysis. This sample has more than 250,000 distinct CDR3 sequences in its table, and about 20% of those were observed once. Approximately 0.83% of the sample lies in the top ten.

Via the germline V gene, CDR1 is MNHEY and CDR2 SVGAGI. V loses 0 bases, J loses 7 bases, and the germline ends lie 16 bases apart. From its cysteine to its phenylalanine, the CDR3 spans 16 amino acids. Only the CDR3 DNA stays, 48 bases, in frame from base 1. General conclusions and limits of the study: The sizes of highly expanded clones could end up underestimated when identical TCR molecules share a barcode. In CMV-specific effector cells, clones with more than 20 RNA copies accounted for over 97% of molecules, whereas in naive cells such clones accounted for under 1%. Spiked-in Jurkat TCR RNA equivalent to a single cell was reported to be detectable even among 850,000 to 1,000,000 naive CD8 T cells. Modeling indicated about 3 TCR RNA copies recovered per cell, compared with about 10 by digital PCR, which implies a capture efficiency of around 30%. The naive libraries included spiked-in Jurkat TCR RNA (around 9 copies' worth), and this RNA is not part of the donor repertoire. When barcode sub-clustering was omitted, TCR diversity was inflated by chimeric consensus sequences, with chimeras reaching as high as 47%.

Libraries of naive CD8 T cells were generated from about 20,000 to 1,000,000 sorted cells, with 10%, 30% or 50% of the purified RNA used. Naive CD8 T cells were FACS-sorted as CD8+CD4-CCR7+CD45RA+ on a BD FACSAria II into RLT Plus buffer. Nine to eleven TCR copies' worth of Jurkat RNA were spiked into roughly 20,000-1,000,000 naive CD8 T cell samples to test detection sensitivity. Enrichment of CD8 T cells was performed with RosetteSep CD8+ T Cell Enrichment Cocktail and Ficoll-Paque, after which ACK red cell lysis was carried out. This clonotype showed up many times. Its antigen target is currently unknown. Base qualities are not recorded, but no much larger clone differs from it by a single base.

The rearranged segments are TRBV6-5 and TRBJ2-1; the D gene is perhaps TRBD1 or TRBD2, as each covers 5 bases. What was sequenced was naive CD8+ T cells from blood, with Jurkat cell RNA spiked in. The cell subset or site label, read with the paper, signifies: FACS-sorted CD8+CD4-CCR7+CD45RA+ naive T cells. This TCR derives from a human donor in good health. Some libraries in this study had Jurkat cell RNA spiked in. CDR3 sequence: CASSYSPGTTKNEQFF. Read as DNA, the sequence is TGTGCCAGCAGTTACTCGCCCGGGACCACCAAGAATGAGCAGTTCTTC.